These 5 T cell receptor beta chains originate from one sample sequenced in a study of PD-1 blockade in classical Hodgkin lymphoma. Patients all relapsed after autologous stem cell transplantation, and there was variation in brentuximab vedotin exposure. From thawed PBMCs, CD4+ T cells were purified using magnetic negative selection. The assay was immunoSEQ multiplex PCR, and TCRdb's table has in-frame clones only and misses some. The profile shows 31,000 or so clones, less than 90% of them singletons. Sequenced here: CD4+ T cells from blood, sampled at baseline. The receptors shown here come from a human donor with classical Hodgkin lymphoma.

The genes are TRBV5-6 and TRBJ2-7, with 7 bases fitting TRBD2. The trim removed 3 bases at V and 3 bases at J, leaving 3 bases unmatched. Germline CDR1 reads SGHDT; CDR2 reads YYEEEE. This CDR3 region has 13 residues. The CDR3, as DNA: TGTGCCAGCAGCTCCGGGACTAACTACGAGCAGTACTTC. It is translated as CASSSGTNYEQYF.

For the CDR3, the DNA is TGTGCCAGCAGCGCCAAAGGGTCGGGGGAGACCCAGTACTTC. Translation gives CASSAKGSGETQYF. The gene calls are TRBV5-4 and TRBJ2-5; D perhaps matches TRBD2 (5 bases). The V and J ends lost 4 bases and 5 bases respectively, with 15 bases between them. CDR3 length: 14 residues. Germline CDR1 and CDR2: SGHNT and YYREEE (reference sequence).

As for this clone: At the DNA level, this CDR3 is encoded by other sequences in the same sample as well. V and J are TRBV28 and TRBJ1-1, with D possibly TRBD1 on 5 matching bases. Trimming cost V 6 bases and J 4 bases, with 18 bases left between them. The length of the CDR3 is 15 residues. Germline values: CDR1 MDHEN, CDR2 SYDVKM. The DNA of the CDR3 is TGTGCCAGCAGCTTGGGGGGGGGAGGAGGCACTGAAGCTTTCTTT. Translated, it gives CASSLGGGGGTEAFF.

For the CDR3, the DNA is TGTGCCAGCAGCCCAAGCCCAGGGGTGGTTGGCTACACCTTC. Translating it yields CASSPSPGVVGYTF. V usage is TRBV6-4 and J usage is TRBJ1-2; tentative D call: TRBD1 (6 bases). This CDR3 is 14 amino acids long. Trimming shortened V by 6 bases and J by 7 bases, and 18 bases separated the two germline ends. The V gene's germline CDR1 is MRHNA and CDR2 SNTAGT.

Details on this clone: Other DNA sequences of this sample code for an identical CDR3. The chain is built from TRBV6-5 and TRBJ1-2; TRBD1 is a possible D gene (5 bases). The CDR3 length is 12 residues. Germline V gene lookup returns CDR1 MNHEY and CDR2 SVGAGI. Trimming removed 7 bases from V and 2 bases from J, with 8 bases in between. The CDR3 DNA reads TGTGCCAGCACCCGGGGGAACTATGGCTACACCTTC. Amino acid sequence: CASTRGNYGYTF.